The next 32 T cell receptor beta chains were all read from a single sample in a study of cytomegalovirus exposure and HLA in healthy donors. Researchers ran the PCR with 60 Vbeta and 13 Jbeta primers. TCRdb's copy holds only in-frame clones and misses some; the assay was immunoSEQ multiplex PCR. Of 140,000 or so clones listed, over 60% are singletons. Sequences were obtained from PBMCs. The receptors originated from a man aged 35 to 55 in good health and CMV-seronegative.

This clone rates as medium-sized. The CDR3 sequence is CASSFDGGEAFF. The CDR3 DNA is TGTGCCAGCAGCTTTGACGGGGGTGAAGCTTTCTTT. V gene TRBV7-9 combines with J gene TRBJ1-1, with D tentatively TRBD1 (5 bases). Germline V lookup: CDR1 SEHNR, CDR2 FQNEAQ (reference sequence). Trimming removed 3 bases at V and 7 bases at J, with 9 bases between. The CDR3 consists of 12 residues.

The sample holds a few counts of this clone. This chain uses TRBV9 with TRBJ2-7, with 7 bases lining up with TRBD1. There are 13 residues in the CDR3. In germline, CDR1 is SGDLS, CDR2 YYNGEE. J was trimmed by 7 bases and V by 3 bases; bases with no gene match: 7. The CDR3 DNA reads as TGTGCCAGCAGCGCCGACAGGGTCGGAGAGCAGTACTTC. It is translated as CASSADRVGEQYF.

The chain combines TRBV6-1 with TRBJ2-3; TRBD2 matches 8 bases. The CDR3 loop spans 16 amino acids. Looked up from germline, CDR1 is MNHNS and CDR2 is SASEGT. V lost 1 base to trimming and J lost 4 bases; unmatched junction nucleotides: 7. CDR3 amino acids: CASSEGGGRRADTQYF. CDR3 coding DNA: TGTGCCAGCAGTGAAGGGGGCGGGAGGCGTGCAGATACGCAGTATTTT.

The V and J genes are TRBV6-6 and TRBJ1-5, with 10 bases that match TRBD1. V was pared by 6 bases and J by 7 bases, with 12 bases of the junction left unmatched. Germline CDR1 and CDR2: MNHNY and SVGAGI (reference sequence). CDR3 length: 16 residues. The CDR3: CASRPPGQGTGQPQHF. For the CDR3, the DNA is TGTGCCAGCAGACCCCCGGGACAGGGGACGGGCCAGCCCCAGCATTTT.

The chain uses TRBV5-1 and TRBJ2-1; D is unclear. Trimming shortened V by 0 bases and J by 2 bases, and 12 bases separated the two germline ends. The CDR3 has 16 amino acids. Germline V gene sequence: CDR1 SGHRS, CDR2 YFSETQ. CDR3 DNA: TGCGCCAGCAGCTTGGAAGTACGGGTCCCCTACAATGAGCAGTTCTTC. Its translation is CASSLEVRVPYNEQFF.

The chain carries TRBV27 and TRBJ2-2, with 9 bases fitting TRBD2. The CDR3 has 16 residues. Unmatched junction bases numbered 7, after V lost 1 base and J lost 7 bases. The germline CDR1 and CDR2 sequences are MNHEY and SMNVEV (reference sequence). Written as DNA, the CDR3 is TGTGCCAGCAGTTTATGGGCGGGGGGGCTGGGCGGGGAGCTGTTTTTT. This gives the protein CASSLWAGGLGGELFF.

This clone was counted only a few times. The J gene is TRBJ2-7, the V gene TRBV25-1; D remains ambiguous. This CDR3 comprises 13 residues. Trimming cost V 6 bases and J 4 bases, with 13 bases left between them. The germline CDR1 and CDR2 sequences are MGHDK and SYGVNS. The CDR3 region is CASRPPTSYEQYF. The CDR3 DNA reads TGTGCCAGCAGGCCCCCAACTTCGTACGAGCAGTACTTC.

The chain links TRBV7-9 to TRBJ2-3; 11 nucleotides agree with TRBD2. There are 18 residues in the CDR3. Looked up from germline, CDR1 is SEHNR and CDR2 is FQNEAQ (reference sequence). Unmatched junction bases numbered 6, after V lost 0 bases and J lost 1 base. The CDR3 loop is CASSLALAGGLGTDTQYF. Here the CDR3 DNA reads TGTGCCAGCAGCTTAGCCCTAGCGGGAGGTCTTGGCACAGATACGCAGTATTTT.

This clone has only a few counts. The gene calls are TRBV5-4 and TRBJ2-7; tentatively, D is TRBD1 (6 bases). CDR3 length: 15 residues. Looked up from germline, CDR1 is SGHNT and CDR2 is YYREEE (reference sequence). Trimming removed 4 bases from V and 3 bases from J, with 17 bases in between. The CDR3 DNA reads TGTGCCAGCAGCCGAGGACAGTCTGCGGTCTACGAGCAGTACTTC. This translates into CASSRGQSAVYEQYF.

V gene TRBV7-9 combines with J gene TRBJ2-5, with TRBD1 as a possible D gene (7 bases). The germline CDR1 and CDR2 sequences are SEHNR and FQNEAQ (reference sequence). V lost 1 base and J 4 bases, leaving 13 bases between the germline ends. This CDR3 comprises 15 residues. The CDR3 nucleotides read TGTGCCAGCAGCTTAGGAGGGGGCGGGATAGAGACCCAGTACTTC. This gives the protein CASSLGGGGIETQYF. The full variable domain, in which reference TRBV7-9 and TRBJ2-5 provide the parts outside the CDR3, is DTGVSQNPRHKITKRGQNVTFRCDPISEHNRLYWYRQTLGQGPEFLTYFQNEAQLEKSRLLSDRFSAERPKGSFSTLEIQRTEQGDSAMYLCASSLGGGGIETQYFGPGTRLLVL.

This sequence joins TRBV6-5 and TRBJ1-2; D gene unclear. From germline, CDR1 is MNHEY and CDR2 SVGAGI. CDR3 size: 13 residues. Deletions cut 6 bases from V and 2 bases from J, with 10 bases between. CDR3: CASRETANYGYTF. DNA of the CDR3: TGTGCCAGCAGGGAGACGGCAAACTATGGCTACACCTTC.

V gene TRBV6-6 combines with J gene TRBJ2-7; maybe TRBD2 (6 bases). Germline V gives CDR1 MNHNY, CDR2 SVGAGI (reference sequence). The V and J ends lost 6 bases and 5 bases respectively, with 11 bases between them. CDR3 length: 12 residues. The CDR3 DNA reads as TGTGCCAGCAGCACGACTAGTAACGAGCAGTACTTC. Protein: CASSTTSNEQYF.

The chain uses TRBV7-9 and TRBJ1-1; D is unclear. The CDR3 is 16 amino acids. V gave up 6 bases and J gave up 1 base, with 18 bases separating them. Germline CDR1 SEHNR, CDR2 FQNEAQ (reference sequence). The CDR3 region is CASRTTPGKGNTEAFF. The CDR3 DNA is TGTGCCAGCAGAACAACCCCGGGAAAAGGGAACACTGAAGCTTTCTTT.

The rearrangement links TRBV19 to TRBJ2-3, with TRBD2 matching over 8 bases. The junction had 7 bases not matched to a gene; V was cut back by 5 bases and J by 3 bases. The CDR3 loop spans 15 amino acids. The V gene's germline CDR1 is LNHDA and CDR2 SQIVND (reference sequence). The CDR3 nucleotides are TGTGCCAGTAGTGGACTAGCCCCCGAAACAGATACGCAGTATTTT. This gives the protein CASSGLAPETDTQYF.

The chain is built from TRBV18 and TRBJ2-5, with 8 bases that match TRBD2. Germline CDR1 is KGHSH and CDR2 is LQKENI. J was trimmed by 2 bases and V by 2 bases; bases with no gene match: 10. This CDR3 is 17 amino acids long. The CDR3 bases are TGTGCCAGCTCACCAGGAGCGCGAGCGGGGGCACAAGAGACCCAGTACTTC. Translating it yields CASSPGARAGAQETQYF.

The chain employs TRBV7-2 and TRBJ1-3; D remains ambiguous. Germline CDR1 is SGHTA and CDR2 is FQGNSA. Trimming shortened V by 3 bases and J by 0 bases, and 12 bases separated the two germline ends. This CDR3 is built from 16 residues. The CDR3 nucleotides are TGTGCCAGCAGCTTCGGTCCGAACTTCTCTGGAAACACCATATATTTT. Protein product: CASSFGPNFSGNTIYF.

The rearrangement uses TRBV6-1 and TRBJ2-3; 9 bases map to TRBD2. The CDR3 has 17 amino acids. V gave up 1 base and J gave up 1 base; unmatched junction bases: 6. The germline gives CDR1 MNHNS, CDR2 SASEGT. The chain's CDR3 is CASSEVAGASGTDTQYF. The CDR3 bases are TGTGCCAGCAGTGAAGTAGCGGGAGCAAGTGGCACAGATACGCAGTATTTT.

J is TRBJ2-2 and V is TRBV19, with D unclear. V dropped 7 bases and J dropped 1 base, with 10 bases sitting between them. The CDR3 totals 14 residues. Germline lookup yields CDR1 LNHDA and CDR2 SQIVND (reference sequence). CDR3 protein: CASKTTGNTGELFF. For the CDR3, the DNA is TGTGCCAGTAAAACCACGGGGAACACCGGGGAGCTGTTTTTT.

To note about this clone: The junction differs from germline at one of its ends, possibly a read error. The CDR3 spells CASSLAGPGNTIYF. For the CDR3, the DNA is TGTGCCAGCAGTTTAGCGGGCCCTGGGAACACCATATATTTT. The rearrangement links TRBV28 to TRBJ1-3; D remains ambiguous. In germline, CDR1 is MDHEN, CDR2 SYDVKM. This CDR3 has 14 residues.

The chain employs TRBV7-6 and TRBJ2-5; TRBD2 might be the D (6 bases). The germline V and J ends were trimmed by 2 bases and 5 bases, with 21 bases remaining between them. This CDR3 region has 17 residues. The V gene's germline CDR1 is SGHVS and CDR2 FNYEAQ. CDR3 sequence (DNA): TGTGCCAGCAGCTTAAATGCCGCGGAGGGGAACAGGGAGACCCAGTACTTC. Amino acids: CASSLNAAEGNRETQYF. Drawing the rest from reference TRBV7-6 and TRBJ2-5, the complete variable domain is GAGVSQSPRYKVTKRGQDVALRCDPISGHVSLYWYRQALGQGPEFLTYFNYEAQQDKSGLPNDRFSAERPEGSISTLTIQRTEQRDSAMYRCASSLNAAEGNRETQYFGPGTRLLVL.

The chain recombines TRBV7-8 with TRBJ2-3; 10 bases are a match to TRBD2. Germline trimming cut 6 bases from V and 1 base from J; bases unmatched to any gene: 4. The CDR3 has 15 amino acids. Looked up from germline, CDR1 is SGHVS and CDR2 is FQNEAQ. The CDR3, as DNA: TGTGCCAGCAGTTCTAGCGGGAGAGGCACAGATACGCAGTATTTT. Encoded protein: CASSSSGRGTDTQYF. The full variable domain, in which reference TRBV7-8 and TRBJ2-3 provide the parts outside the CDR3, is GAGVSQSPRYKVAKRGQDVALRCDPISGHVSLFWYQQALGQGPEFLTYFQNEAQLDKSGLPSDRFFAERPEGSVSTLKIQRTQQEDSAVYLCASSSSGRGTDTQYFGPGTRLTVL.

This sequence joins TRBV27 and TRBJ2-7, with D unclear. Germline V gene lookup returns CDR1 MNHEY and CDR2 SMNVEV (reference sequence). V was clipped by 1 base and J by 2 bases, with 15 bases between them. This CDR3 is built from 16 residues. CDR3 sequence reads: CASSLFSGVSTYEQYF. In DNA form, the CDR3 reads TGTGCCAGCAGTTTATTTTCCGGTGTGAGCACCTACGAGCAGTACTTC.

J is TRBJ1-2 and V is TRBV28, with D possibly matching TRBD1 (6 bases). V lost 1 base to trimming and J lost 4 bases, with 13 bases between them. The CDR3 runs 15 residues. Per the germline V gene, CDR1 is MDHEN and CDR2 is SYDVKM. The CDR3 protein is CASSLSTTGTYGYTF. CDR3 nucleotides: TGTGCCAGCAGTTTATCCACAACAGGGACCTATGGCTACACCTTC.

The chain couples TRBV10-1 to TRBJ2-7; the D gene is possibly TRBD2 (6 bases). V was clipped by 3 bases and J by 5 bases, with 17 bases between them. Looked up from germline, CDR1 is WNHNN and CDR2 is SYGVQD (reference sequence). CDR3 size: 15 residues. For the CDR3, the DNA is TGCGCCAGCAGTGATACGGGACTGCCTAGGGACGAGCAGTACTTC. It yields the protein CASSDTGLPRDEQYF.

V usage is TRBV29-1 and J usage is TRBJ2-7; 7 nucleotides align to TRBD2. This CDR3 comprises 18 residues. V shed 0 bases, J shed 0 bases, and the junction held 14 bases outside the gene matches. Germline CDR1 and CDR2: SQVTM and ANQGSEA. CDR3 bases: TGCAGCGTTGAAGATCTAGGGCGGGGGAGGCCCCCCTCCTACGAGCAGTACTTC. Translated: CSVEDLGRGRPPSYEQYF.

The V gene is TRBV28, the J gene TRBJ2-2; 10 bases line up with TRBD2. The CDR3 runs 19 residues. Germline V gives CDR1 MDHEN, CDR2 SYDVKM. V gave up 6 bases and J gave up 4 bases; unmatched junction bases: 17. The CDR3 DNA reads TGTGCCAGCAGAAAACATCGGCTAGCGGGAGCTCGGGGCACCGGGGAGCTGTTTTTT. This gives the protein CASRKHRLAGARGTGELFF.

The chain joins TRBV2 to TRBJ1-2; TRBD1 is a possible D gene (5 bases). Per the germline V gene, CDR1 is SNHLY and CDR2 is FYNNEI. V lost 2 bases, J lost 7 bases, and 20 bases lay in between. The CDR3 is 16 amino acids. CDR3: CASSEQGGTALFGYTF. The CDR3 DNA sequence: TGTGCCAGCAGTGAACAAGGAGGGACTGCATTATTTGGCTACACCTTC.

DNA of the CDR3: TGTGCCAGTAGTGTAAGCGGGGGCTACAATGAGCAGTTCTTC. This gives the protein CASSVSGGYNEQFF. The chain carries TRBV19 and TRBJ2-1; 8 nucleotides align to TRBD2. V lost 5 bases and J lost 3; bases outside the gene matches: 3. Germline V gives CDR1 LNHDA, CDR2 SQIVND (reference sequence). This CDR3 is built from 14 residues.

This clone was recorded only once. This chain links TRBV28 with TRBJ2-1; tentative D call: TRBD2 (7 bases). Germline loops: CDR1 MDHEN, CDR2 SYDVKM. Between the trimmed V and J ends, which lost 3 bases and 9 bases, there was a span of 12 bases. The CDR3 extends over 13 amino acids. DNA for the CDR3: TGTGCCAGCAGTTTGGGGGGGGCGTTTGAGCAGTTCTTC. This translates into CASSLGGAFEQFF.

This chain connects TRBV6-1 to TRBJ1-1; D uncertain. This CDR3 has 13 amino acids. V was pared by 7 bases and J by 4 bases, with 13 bases between. Germline V gives CDR1 MNHNS, CDR2 SASEGT. The CDR3 sequence: CASTIVWSTEAFF. The CDR3 nucleotides are TGTGCCAGCACAATAGTATGGAGCACTGAAGCTTTCTTT.

The chain employs TRBV9 and TRBJ1-4; 9 bases match TRBD1. J gave up 7 bases and V 4 bases, and 8 bases lay outside the gene matches. CDR3 length equals 15 residues. Germline V gene lookup returns CDR1 SGDLS and CDR2 YYNGEE. In DNA, the CDR3 is TGTGCCAGCAGCCAGGACAGGGGTTCGTTTGAAAAACTGTTTTTT. Translated, it gives CASSQDRGSFEKLFF.

V and J are TRBV28 and TRBJ1-4; 8 bases agree with TRBD1. With V trimmed by 3 bases and J by 6 bases, 12 bases remained unmatched. Germline V gives CDR1 MDHEN, CDR2 SYDVKM. This CDR3 has 17 residues. CDR3 residues: CASSFLIQGAQDEKLFF. CDR3 nucleotide sequence: TGTGCCAGCAGTTTCCTAATCCAGGGGGCGCAGGATGAAAAACTGTTTTTT. Together with reference TRBV28 and TRBJ1-4, the CDR3 gives the full variable domain: DVKVTQSSRYLVKRTGEKVFLECVQDMDHENMFWYRQDPGLGLRLIYFSYDVKMKEKGDIPEGYSVSREKKERFSLILESASTNQTSMYLCASSFLIQGAQDEKLFFGSGTQLSVL.